This T cell receptor beta chain was sequenced in a study of Ad26.COV2.S vaccination and SARS-CoV-2 variants. Background on the study: Enrolled in COV1001, the donor was in the Ad26.COV2.S trial arm, which received the vaccine. The authors gave Ad26.COV2.S intramuscularly, either once or twice 56 days apart.

The data were produced by immunoSEQ multiplex PCR, yet TCRdb's version contains in-frame clones alone and is incomplete. Of roughly 400,000 clones listed, 75% to 90% are singletons. Trimming cost V 3 bases and J 5 bases, with 7 bases left between them. Germline V lookup: CDR1 MNHNS, CDR2 SASEGT. The CDR3 is 13 residues long. About this clone itself: Its antigen is currently unknown.

As for treatment: about 20 received Ad26.COV2.S at low or high dose, single or two shots; about 5 received placebo; per-sample allocation not given. Specimens were obtained on day 63 following the first vaccine or placebo injection. Study-wide points: It is possible that the TCR breadth and depth analyses underestimated the total T cell responses. Similar non-spike TCR breadth was seen in vaccine and placebo recipients.

The clonotype was recovered from a person aged 18-65 years who received the Ad26.COV2.S COVID-19 vaccine or a placebo. The chain joins TRBV6-1 to TRBJ1-4; a weak D match, TRBD1 (5 bases). This specimen was peripheral blood, taken in a trial of Ad26.COV2.S vaccine versus placebo. The CDR3 reads CASSDGGNEKLFF. CDR3 coding DNA: TGTGCCAGCAGTGATGGGGGAAATGAAAAACTGTTTTTT.